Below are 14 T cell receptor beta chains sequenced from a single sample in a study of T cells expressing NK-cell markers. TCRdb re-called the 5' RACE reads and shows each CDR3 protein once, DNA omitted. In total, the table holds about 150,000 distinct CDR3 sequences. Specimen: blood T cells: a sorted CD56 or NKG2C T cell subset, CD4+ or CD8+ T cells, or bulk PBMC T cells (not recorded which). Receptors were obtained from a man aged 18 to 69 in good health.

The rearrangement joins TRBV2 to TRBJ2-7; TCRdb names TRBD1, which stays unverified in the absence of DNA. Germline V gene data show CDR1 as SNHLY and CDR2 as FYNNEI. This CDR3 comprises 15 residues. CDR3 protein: CASSDVQGLDYEQYF. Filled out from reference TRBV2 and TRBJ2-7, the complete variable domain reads EPEVTQTPSHQVTQMGQEVILRCVPISNHLYFYWYRQILGQKVEFLVSFYNNEISEKSEIFDDQFSVERPDGSNFTLKIRSTKLEDSAMYFCASSDVQGLDYEQYFGPGTRLTVT.

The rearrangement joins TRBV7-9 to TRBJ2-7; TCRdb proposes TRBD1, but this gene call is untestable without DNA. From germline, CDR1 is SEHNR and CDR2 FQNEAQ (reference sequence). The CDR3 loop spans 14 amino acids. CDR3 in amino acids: CASSLYKGGYEQYF.

The chain's CDR3 is CASSSGQGQETQYF. The chain combines TRBV5-6 with TRBJ2-5; with no DNA, the TCRdb D assignment of TRBD1 cannot be verified. This CDR3 spans 14 amino acids. Germline lookup yields CDR1 SGHDT and CDR2 YYEEEE.

The chain's CDR3 is CANDGDNEQFF. This chain connects TRBV18 to TRBJ2-1. CDR3 length: 11 amino acids. Germline V gene sequence: CDR1 KGHSH, CDR2 LQKENI.

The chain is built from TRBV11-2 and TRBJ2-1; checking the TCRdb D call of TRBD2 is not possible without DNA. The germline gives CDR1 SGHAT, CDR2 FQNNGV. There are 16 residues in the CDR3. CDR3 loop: CASSFISGGLYNEQFF.

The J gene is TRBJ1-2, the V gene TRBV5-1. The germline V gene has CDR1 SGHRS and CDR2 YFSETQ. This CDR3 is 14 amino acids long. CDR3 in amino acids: CASSLLEASYGYTF.

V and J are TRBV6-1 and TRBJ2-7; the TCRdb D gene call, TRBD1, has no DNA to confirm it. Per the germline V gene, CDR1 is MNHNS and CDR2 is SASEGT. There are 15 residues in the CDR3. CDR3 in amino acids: CASRTGGRGNYEQYF.

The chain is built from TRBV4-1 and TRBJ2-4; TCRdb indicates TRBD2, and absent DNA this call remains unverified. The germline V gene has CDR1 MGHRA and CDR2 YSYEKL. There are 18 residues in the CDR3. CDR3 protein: CASSQERLAGGAKNIQYF.

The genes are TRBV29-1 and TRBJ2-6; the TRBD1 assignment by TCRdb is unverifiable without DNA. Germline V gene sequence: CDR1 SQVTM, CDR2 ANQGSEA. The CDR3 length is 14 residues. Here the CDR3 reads CSVSGVPGANVLTF.

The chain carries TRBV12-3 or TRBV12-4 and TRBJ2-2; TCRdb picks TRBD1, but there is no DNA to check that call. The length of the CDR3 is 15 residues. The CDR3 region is CASRHRERNTGELFF.

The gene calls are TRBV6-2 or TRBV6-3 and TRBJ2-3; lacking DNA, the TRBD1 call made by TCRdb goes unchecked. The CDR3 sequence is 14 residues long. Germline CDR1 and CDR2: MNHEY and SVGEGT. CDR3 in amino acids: CASRRDSPADTQYF.

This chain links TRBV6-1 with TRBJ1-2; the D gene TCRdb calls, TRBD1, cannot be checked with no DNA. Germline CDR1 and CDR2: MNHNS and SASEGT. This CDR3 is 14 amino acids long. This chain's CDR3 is CASSDGDGQLIYTF.

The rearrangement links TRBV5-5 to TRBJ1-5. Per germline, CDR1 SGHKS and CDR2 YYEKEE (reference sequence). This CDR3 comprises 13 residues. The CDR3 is CASSLETYQPQHF.

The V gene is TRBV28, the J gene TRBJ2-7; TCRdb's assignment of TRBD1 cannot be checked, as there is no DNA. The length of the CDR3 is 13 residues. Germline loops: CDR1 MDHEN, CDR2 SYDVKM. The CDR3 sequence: CASSLSQSGEQYF.